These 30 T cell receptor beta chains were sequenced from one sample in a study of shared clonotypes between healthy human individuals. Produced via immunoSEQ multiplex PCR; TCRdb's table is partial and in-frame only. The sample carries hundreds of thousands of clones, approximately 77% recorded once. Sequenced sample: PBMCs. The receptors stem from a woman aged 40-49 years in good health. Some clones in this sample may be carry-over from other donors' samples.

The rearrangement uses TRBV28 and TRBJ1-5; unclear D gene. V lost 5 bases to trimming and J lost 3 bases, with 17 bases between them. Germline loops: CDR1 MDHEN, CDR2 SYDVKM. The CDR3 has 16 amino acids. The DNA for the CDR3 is TGTGCCAGCAGTCCCCCCGCGCGCCGTGCCAATCAGCCCCAGCATTTT. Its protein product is CASSPPARRANQPQHF.

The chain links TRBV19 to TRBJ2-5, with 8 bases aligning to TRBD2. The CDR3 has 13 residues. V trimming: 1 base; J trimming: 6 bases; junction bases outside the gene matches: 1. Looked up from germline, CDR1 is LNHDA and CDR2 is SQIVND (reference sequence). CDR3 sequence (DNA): TGTGCCAGTAGTATAGCGGGGGGGAAGACCCAGTACTTC. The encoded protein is CASSIAGGKTQYF.

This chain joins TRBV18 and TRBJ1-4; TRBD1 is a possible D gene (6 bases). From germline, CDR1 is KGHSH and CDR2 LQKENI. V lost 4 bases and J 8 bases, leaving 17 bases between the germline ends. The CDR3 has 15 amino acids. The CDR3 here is CASSLQQGPEEKLFF. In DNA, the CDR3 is TGTGCCAGCTCACTGCAACAGGGCCCGGAGGAAAAACTGTTTTTT.

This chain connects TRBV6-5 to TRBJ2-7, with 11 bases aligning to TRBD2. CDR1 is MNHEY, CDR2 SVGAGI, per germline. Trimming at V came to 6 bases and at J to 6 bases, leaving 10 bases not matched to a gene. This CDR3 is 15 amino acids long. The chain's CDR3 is CASSRLLAGVGEQYF. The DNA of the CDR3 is TGTGCCAGCAGCCGACTACTAGCGGGAGTAGGCGAGCAGTACTTC.

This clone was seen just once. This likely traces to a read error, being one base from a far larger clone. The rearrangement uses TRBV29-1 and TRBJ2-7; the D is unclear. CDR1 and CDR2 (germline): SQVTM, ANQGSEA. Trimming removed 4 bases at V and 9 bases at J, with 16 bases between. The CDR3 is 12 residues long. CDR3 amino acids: CSVVTASDGQYF. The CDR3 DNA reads TGCAGCGTTGTCACCGCCAGCGACGGGCAGTACTTC.

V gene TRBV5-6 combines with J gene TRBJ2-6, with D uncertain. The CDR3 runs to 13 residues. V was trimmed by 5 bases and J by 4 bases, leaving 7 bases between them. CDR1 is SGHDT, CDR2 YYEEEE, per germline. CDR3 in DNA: TGTGCCAGCAGGTACGGCGGGGCCAACGTCCTGACTTTC. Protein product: CASRYGGANVLTF.

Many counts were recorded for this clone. CDR3 in DNA: TGTGCCAGCAGTTTATTCCTAAGCGGGATCAACCATGAGCAGTTCTTC. It translates to CASSLFLSGINHEQFF. The chain joins TRBV28 to TRBJ2-1; 7 bases line up with TRBD2. The V gene end was trimmed by 1 base and the J gene end by 8 bases; junction bases not matched to a gene: 11. This CDR3 contains 16 residues. The germline gives CDR1 MDHEN, CDR2 SYDVKM. Using reference TRBV28 and TRBJ2-1 for the parts outside the CDR3, the full variable domain is DVKVTQSSRYLVKRTGEKVFLECVQDMDHENMFWYRQDPGLGLRLIYFSYDVKMKEKGDIPEGYSVSREKKERFSLILESASTNQTSMYLCASSLFLSGINHEQFFGPGTRLTVL.

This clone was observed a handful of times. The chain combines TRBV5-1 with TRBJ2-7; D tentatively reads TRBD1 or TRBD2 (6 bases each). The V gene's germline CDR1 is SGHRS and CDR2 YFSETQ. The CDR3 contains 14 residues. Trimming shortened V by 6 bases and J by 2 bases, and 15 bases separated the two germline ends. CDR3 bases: TGCGCCAGCACCCCCGGGGGACAAGCCTACGAGCAGTACTTC. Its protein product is CASTPGGQAYEQYF.

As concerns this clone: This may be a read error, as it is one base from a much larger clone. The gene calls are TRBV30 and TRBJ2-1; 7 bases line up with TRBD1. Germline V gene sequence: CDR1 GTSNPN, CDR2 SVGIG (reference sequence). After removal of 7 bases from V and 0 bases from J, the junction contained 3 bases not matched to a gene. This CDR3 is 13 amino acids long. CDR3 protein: CASTGSSYNEQFF. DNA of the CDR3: TGTGCCTCGACAGGGAGCTCCTACAATGAGCAGTTCTTC.

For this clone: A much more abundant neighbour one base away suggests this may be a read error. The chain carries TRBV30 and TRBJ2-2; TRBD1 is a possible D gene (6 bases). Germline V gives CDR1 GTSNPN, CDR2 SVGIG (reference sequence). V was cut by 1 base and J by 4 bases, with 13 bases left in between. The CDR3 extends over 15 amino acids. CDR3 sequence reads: CAWSGITGTTGELFF. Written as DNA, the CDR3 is TGTGCCTGGAGTGGAATAACAGGGACCACCGGGGAGCTGTTTTTT.

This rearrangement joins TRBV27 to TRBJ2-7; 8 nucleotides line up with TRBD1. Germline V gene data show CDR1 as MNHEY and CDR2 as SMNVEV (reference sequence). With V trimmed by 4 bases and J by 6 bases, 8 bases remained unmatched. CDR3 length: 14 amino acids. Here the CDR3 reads CASSSSQGALEQYF. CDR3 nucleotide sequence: TGTGCCAGCAGTTCTTCCCAGGGGGCCCTCGAGCAGTACTTC.

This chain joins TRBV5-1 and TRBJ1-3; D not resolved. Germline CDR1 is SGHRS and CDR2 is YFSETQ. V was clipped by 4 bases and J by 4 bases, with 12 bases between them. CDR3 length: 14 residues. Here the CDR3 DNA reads TGCGCCAGCAGCGTAATACCAGAGGGAAACACCATATATTTT. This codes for CASSVIPEGNTIYF.

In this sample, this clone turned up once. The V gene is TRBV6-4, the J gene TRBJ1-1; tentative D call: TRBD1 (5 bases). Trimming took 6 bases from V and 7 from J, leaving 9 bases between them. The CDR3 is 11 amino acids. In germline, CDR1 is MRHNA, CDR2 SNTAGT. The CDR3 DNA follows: TGTGCCAGCAGCCAGGGTAGTGAAGCTTTCTTT. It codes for CASSQGSEAFF.

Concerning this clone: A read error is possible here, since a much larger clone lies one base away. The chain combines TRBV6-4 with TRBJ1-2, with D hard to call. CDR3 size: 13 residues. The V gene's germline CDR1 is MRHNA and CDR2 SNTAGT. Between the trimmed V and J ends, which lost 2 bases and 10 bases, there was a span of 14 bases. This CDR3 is CASSDVGVDDYTF. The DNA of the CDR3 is TGTGCCAGCAGTGACGTGGGTGTGGATGACTACACCTTC.

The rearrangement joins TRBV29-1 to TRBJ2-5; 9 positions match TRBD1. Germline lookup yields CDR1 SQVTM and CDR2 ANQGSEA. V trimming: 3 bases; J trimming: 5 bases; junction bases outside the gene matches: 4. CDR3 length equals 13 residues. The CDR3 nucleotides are TGCAGCGTTGAGGGGACAGGGCTGGAGACCCAGTACTTC. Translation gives CSVEGTGLETQYF.

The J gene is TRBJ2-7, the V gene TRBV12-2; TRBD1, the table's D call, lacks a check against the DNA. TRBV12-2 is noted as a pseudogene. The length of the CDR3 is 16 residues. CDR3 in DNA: TGTGCAAGTCGCTCTAAAGCCCAGGGGAGCTCCTACGAGCAGTACTTC. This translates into CASRSKAQGSSYEQYF.

The CDR3 region is CASSKTDRVLAEQYF. The CDR3 bases are TGTGCCAGCAGCAAGACCGACAGGGTTCTAGCTGAGCAGTACTTC. This chain links TRBV27 with TRBJ2-7, with 7 positions matching TRBD1. V shed 6 bases and J 7 bases; nucleotides not matched to a gene: 15. Germline V gives CDR1 MNHEY, CDR2 SMNVEV (reference sequence). The CDR3 spans 15 residues.

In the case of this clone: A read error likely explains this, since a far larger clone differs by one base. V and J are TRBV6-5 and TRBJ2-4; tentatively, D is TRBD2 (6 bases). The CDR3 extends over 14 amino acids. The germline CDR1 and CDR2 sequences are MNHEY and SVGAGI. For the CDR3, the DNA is TGTGCCAGCAGTAAGGGACTGGGAAAAAACATTCAGTGCTTC. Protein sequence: CASSKGLGKNIQCF.

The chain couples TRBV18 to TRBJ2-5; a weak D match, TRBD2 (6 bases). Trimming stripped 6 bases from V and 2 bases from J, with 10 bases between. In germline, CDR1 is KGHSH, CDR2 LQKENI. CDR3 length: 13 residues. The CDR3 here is CASSLAEQETQYF. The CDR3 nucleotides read TGTGCCAGCTCTTTAGCGGAGCAAGAGACCCAGTACTTC.

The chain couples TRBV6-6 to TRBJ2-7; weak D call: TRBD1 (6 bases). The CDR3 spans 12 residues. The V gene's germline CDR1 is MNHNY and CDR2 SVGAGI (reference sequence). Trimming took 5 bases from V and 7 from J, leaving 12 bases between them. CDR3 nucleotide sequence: TGTGCCAGCAGTCAAACAGGGTATGAGCAGTACTTC. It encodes CASSQTGYEQYF.

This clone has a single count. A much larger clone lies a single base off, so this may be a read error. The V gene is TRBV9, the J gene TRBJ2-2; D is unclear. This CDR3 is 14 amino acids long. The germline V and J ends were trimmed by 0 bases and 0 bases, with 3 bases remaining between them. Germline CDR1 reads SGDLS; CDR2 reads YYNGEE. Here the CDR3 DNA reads TGTGCCAGCAGCGTAGCACCGAACACCGGGGAGCTGTTTTTT. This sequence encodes CASSVAPNTGELFF.

The CDR3 here is CAWSPGPSYEQYF. The CDR3 bases are TGTGCCTGGTCCCCGGGACCCTCCTACGAGCAGTACTTC. V and J are TRBV30 and TRBJ2-7; D possibly matches TRBD1 or TRBD2 (5 bases each). The germline V and J ends were trimmed by 5 bases and 0 bases, with 11 bases remaining between them. This CDR3 is 13 amino acids long. The V gene's germline CDR1 is GTSNPN and CDR2 SVGIG (reference sequence).

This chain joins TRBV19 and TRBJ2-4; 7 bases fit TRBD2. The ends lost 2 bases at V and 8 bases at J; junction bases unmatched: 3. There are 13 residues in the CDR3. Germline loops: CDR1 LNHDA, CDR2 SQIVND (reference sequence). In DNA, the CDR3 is TGTGCCAGTAGTATAAGGGGAGGGGACATTCAGTACTTC. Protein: CASSIRGGDIQYF.

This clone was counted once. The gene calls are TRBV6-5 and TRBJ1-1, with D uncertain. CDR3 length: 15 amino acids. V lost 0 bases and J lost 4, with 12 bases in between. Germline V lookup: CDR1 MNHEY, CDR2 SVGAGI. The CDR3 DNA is TGTGCCAGCAGTTACTCGACGGCGCGGGGCACTGAAGCTTTCTTT. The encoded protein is CASSYSTARGTEAFF.

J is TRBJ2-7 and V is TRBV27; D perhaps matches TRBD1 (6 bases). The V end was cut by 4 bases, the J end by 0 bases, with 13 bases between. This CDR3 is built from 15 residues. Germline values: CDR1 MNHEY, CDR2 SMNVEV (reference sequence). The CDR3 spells CASSYPDRFSYEQYF. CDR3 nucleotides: TGTGCCAGCAGTTACCCTGACAGGTTCTCCTACGAGCAGTACTTC.

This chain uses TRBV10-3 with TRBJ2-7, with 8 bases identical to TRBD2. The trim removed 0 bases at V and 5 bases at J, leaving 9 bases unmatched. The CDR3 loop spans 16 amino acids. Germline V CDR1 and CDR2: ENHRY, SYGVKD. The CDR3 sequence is CAISESRRAGGHEQYF. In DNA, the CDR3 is TGTGCCATCAGTGAGTCTCGTAGGGCGGGGGGCCACGAGCAGTACTTC.

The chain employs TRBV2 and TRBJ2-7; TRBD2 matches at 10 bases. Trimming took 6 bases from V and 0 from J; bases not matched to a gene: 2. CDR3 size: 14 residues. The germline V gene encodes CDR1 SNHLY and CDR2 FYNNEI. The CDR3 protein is CASRLAGHSYEQYF. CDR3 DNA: TGTGCCAGCAGACTAGCGGGGCACTCCTACGAGCAGTACTTC.

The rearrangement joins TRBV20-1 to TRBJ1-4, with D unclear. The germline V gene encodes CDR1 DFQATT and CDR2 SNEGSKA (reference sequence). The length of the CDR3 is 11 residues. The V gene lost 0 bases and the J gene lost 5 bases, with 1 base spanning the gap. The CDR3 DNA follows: TGCAGTGCTAGAGAGAATGAAAAACTGTTTTTT. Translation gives CSARENEKLFF.

CDR3 bases: TGTGCCAGCAGTCCATCAGGGGCCCAGCCCCAGCATTTT. The encoded protein is CASSPSGAQPQHF. The V call is TRBV2, the J call TRBJ1-5; D might be TRBD1 (6 bases). This CDR3 has 13 amino acids. V was trimmed by 5 bases and J by 7 bases, leaving 12 bases between them. CDR1 is SNHLY and CDR2 is FYNNEI in the germline V gene.

CDR3 protein: CASSEFGSSNYNEQFF. CDR3 in DNA: TGTGCCAGCAGTGAATTCGGCTCCTCGAACTACAATGAGCAGTTCTTC. The rearrangement joins TRBV25-1 to TRBJ2-1; D is unresolved. Germline V lookup: CDR1 MGHDK, CDR2 SYGVNS. Trimming removed 1 base at V and 3 bases at J, with 13 bases between. The CDR3 runs 16 residues. The full variable domain, in which reference TRBV25-1 and TRBJ2-1 provide the parts outside the CDR3, is EADIYQTPRYLVIGTGKKITLECSQTMGHDKMYWYQQDPGMELHLIHYSYGVNSTEKGDLSSESTVSRIRTEHFPLTLESARPSHTSQYLCASSEFGSSNYNEQFFGPGTRLTVL.